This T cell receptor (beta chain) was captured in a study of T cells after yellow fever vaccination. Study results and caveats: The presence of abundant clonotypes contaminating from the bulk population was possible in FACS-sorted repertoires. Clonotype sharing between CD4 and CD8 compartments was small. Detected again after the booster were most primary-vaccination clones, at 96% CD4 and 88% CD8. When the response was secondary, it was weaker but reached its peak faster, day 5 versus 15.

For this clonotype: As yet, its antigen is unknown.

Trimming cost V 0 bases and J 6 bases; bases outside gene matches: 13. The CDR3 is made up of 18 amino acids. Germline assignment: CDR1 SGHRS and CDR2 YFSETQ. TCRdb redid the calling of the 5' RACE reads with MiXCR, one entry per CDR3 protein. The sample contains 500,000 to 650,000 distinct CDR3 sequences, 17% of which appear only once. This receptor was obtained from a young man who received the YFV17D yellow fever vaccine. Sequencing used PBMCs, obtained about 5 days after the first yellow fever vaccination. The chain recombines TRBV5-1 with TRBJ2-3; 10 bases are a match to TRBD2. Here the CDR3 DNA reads TGCGCCAGCAGCTTGGAGCTAGCGGGGGCCCCCAGTTGGGATACGCAGTATTTT. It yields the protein CASSLELAGAPSWDTQYF.